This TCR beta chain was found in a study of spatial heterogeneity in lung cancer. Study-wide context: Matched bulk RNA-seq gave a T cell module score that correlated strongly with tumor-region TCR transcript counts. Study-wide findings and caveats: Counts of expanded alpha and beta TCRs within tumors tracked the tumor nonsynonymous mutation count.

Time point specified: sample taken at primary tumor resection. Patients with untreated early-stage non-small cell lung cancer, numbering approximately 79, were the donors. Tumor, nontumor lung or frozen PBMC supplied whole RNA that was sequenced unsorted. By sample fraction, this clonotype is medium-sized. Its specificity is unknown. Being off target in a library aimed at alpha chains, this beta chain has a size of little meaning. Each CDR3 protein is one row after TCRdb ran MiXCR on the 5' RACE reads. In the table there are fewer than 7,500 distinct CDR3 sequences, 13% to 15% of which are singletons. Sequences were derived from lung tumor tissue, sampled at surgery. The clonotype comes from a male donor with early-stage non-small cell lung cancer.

The CDR3 loop reads CASSPGPSSRTGELFF. The CDR3 DNA reads TGTGCCAGCAGTCCGGGGCCCTCTTCTAGGACCGGGGAGCTGTTTTTT. This chain connects TRBV28 to TRBJ2-2, with D perhaps TRBD1 or TRBD2 (5 bases each). This CDR3 contains 16 residues. With 5 bases removed from V and 5 bases from J, the gap between germline ends came to 18 bases. CDR1 is MDHEN, CDR2 SYDVKM, per germline.